This T cell receptor (beta chain) appears in the sequencing data of a study of PD-1 blockade in classical Hodgkin lymphoma. Points from the study as a whole: Underlying causes for the observed repertoire differences were not defined, possibly disease activity or prior therapy.

Sequenced by immunoSEQ multiplex PCR; TCRdb stores in-frame clones only, minus some. The sample carries around 4,600 clones, 67% recorded once. Comments on this clone: The antigen is not known.

Time point of the sample: cycle 4 day 1 (C4D1), after 5 to 7 weeks of nivolumab. Every one of the patients relapsed after autologous stem cell transplantation (brentuximab vedotin exposure was variable). Germline V gene sequence: CDR1 MDHEN, CDR2 SYDVKM. CDR3 length: 18 amino acids. Trimming removed 2 bases from V and 7 bases from J; junction bases left unmatched: 17. The source material was peripheral blood mononuclear cells (PBMCs), sampled before the fourth cycle of nivolumab. The origin of this receptor is a human donor with classical Hodgkin lymphoma. J is TRBJ2-1 and V is TRBV28; 7 positions match TRBD2. CDR3 DNA sequence: TGTGCCAGCAGTTTAAGGGTTTCGTTAGGGAGGGACGAGAATGAGCAGTTCTTC. Amino acids: CASSLRVSLGRDENEQFF. The full variable domain, its missing parts supplied by reference TRBV28 and TRBJ2-1, is DVKVTQSSRYLVKRTGEKVFLECVQDMDHENMFWYRQDPGLGLRLIYFSYDVKMKEKGDIPEGYSVSREKKERFSLILESASTNQTSMYLCASSLRVSLGRDENEQFFGPGTRLTVL.